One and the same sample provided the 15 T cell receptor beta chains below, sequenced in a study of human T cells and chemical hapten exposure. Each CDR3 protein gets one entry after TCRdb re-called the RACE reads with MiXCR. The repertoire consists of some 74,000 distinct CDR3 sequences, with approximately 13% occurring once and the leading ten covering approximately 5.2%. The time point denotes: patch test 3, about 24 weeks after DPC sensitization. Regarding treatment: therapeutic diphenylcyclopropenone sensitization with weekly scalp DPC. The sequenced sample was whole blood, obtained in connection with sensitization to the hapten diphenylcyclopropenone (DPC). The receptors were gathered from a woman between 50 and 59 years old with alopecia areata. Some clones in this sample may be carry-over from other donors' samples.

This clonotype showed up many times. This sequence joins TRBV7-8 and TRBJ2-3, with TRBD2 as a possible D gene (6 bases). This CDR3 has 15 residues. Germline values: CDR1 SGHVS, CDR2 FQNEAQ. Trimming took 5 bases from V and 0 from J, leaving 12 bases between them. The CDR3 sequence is CASSGGRSSTDTQYF. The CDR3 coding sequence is TGTGCCAGCAGCGGAGGGCGCTCGAGCACAGATACGCAGTATTTT. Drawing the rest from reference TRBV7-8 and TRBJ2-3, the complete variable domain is GAGVSQSPRYKVAKRGQDVALRCDPISGHVSLFWYQQALGQGPEFLTYFQNEAQLDKSGLPSDRFFAERPEGSVSTLKIQRTQQEDSAVYLCASSGGRSSTDTQYFGPGTRLTVL.

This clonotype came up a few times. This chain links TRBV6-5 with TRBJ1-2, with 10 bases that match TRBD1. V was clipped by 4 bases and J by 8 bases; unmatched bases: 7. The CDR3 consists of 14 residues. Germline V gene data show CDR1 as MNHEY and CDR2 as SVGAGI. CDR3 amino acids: CASSSGTGESGYTF. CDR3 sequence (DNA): TGTGCCAGCAGTTCCGGGACAGGGGAGAGCGGCTACACCTTC.

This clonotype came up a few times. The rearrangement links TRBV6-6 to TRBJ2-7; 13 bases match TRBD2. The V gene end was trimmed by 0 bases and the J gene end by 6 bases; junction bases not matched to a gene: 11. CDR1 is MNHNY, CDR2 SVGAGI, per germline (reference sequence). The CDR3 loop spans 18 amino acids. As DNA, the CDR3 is TGTGCCAGCAGTTACTCCCCCGCACGACTAGCGGGAGGCCTCGAGCAGTACTTC. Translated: CASSYSPARLAGGLEQYF.

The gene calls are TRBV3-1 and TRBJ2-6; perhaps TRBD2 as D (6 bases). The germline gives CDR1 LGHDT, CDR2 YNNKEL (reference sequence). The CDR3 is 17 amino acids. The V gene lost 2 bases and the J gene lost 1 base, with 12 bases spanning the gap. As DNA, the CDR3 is TGTGCCAGCAGCCAACGGGGACTTCTATCTGGGGCCAACGTCCTGACTTTC. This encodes CASSQRGLLSGANVLTF.

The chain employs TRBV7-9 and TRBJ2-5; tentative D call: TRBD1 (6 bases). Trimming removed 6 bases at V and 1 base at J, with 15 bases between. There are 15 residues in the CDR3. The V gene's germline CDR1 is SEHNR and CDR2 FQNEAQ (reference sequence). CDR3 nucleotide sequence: TGTGCCAGCAGTAAGGACAGCCGCCTCCAAGAGACCCAGTACTTC. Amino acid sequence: CASSKDSRLQETQYF.

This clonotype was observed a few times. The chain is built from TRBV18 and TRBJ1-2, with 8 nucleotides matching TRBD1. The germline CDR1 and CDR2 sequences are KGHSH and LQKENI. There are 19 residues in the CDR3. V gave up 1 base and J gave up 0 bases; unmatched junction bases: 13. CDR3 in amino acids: CASSPLPGTGEGSNYGYTF. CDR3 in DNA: TGTGCCAGCTCACCACTCCCCGGGACAGGCGAAGGGTCTAACTATGGCTACACCTTC. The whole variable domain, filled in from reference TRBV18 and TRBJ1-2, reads NAGVMQNPRHLVRRRGQEARLRCSPMKGHSHVYWYRQLPEEGLKFMVYLQKENIIDESGMPKERFSAEFPKEGPSILRIQQVVRGDSAAYFCASSPLPGTGEGSNYGYTFGSGTRLTVV.

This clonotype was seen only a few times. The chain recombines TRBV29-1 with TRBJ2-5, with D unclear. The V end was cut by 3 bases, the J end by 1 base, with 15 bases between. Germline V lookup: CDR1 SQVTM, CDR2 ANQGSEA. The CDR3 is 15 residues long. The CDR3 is CSVEARALIQETQYF. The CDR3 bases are TGCAGCGTTGAGGCCAGAGCCTTAATCCAAGAGACCCAGTACTTC. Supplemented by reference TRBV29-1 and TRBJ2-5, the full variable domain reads SAVISQKPSRDICQRGTSLTIQCQVDSQVTMMFWYRQQPGQSLTLIATANQGSEATYESGFVIDKFPISRPNLTFSTLTVSNMSPEDSSIYLCSVEARALIQETQYFGPGTRLLVL.

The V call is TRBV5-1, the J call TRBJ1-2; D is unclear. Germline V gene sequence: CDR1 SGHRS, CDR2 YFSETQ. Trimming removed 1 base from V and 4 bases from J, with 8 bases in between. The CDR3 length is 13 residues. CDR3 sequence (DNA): TGCGCCAGCAGCTTGATGAGCTCCTATGGCTACACCTTC. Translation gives CASSLMSSYGYTF.

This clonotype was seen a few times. Here the CDR3 DNA reads TGTGCCAGCAGTCCCGACCGGAGGGAGACCCAGTACTTC. The encoded protein is CASSPDRRETQYF. V and J are TRBV12-3 or TRBV12-4 and TRBJ2-5; perhaps TRBD2 as D (5 bases). The CDR3 totals 13 residues. V lost 5 bases and J 5 bases, leaving 12 bases between the germline ends.

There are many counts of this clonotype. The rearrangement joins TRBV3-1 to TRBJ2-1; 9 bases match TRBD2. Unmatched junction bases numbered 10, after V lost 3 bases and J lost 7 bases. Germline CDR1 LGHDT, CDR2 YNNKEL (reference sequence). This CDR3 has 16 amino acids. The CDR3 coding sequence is TGTGCCAGCAGCCAGAGTTTAGCGGGAGTTAGGAATGAGCAGTTCTTC. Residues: CASSQSLAGVRNEQFF.

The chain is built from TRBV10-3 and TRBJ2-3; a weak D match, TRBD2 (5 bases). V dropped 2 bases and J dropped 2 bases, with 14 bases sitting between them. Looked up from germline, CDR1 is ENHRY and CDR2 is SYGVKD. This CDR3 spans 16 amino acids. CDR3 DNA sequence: TGTGCCATCAGTGAGCTGGCCCCGGGGTCCACAGATACGCAGTATTTT. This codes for CAISELAPGSTDTQYF.

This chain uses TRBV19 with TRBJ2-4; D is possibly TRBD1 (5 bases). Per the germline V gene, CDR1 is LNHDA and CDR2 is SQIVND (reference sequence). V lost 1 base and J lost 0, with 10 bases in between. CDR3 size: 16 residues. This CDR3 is CASSIGQILAKNIQYF. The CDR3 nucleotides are TGTGCCAGTAGTATAGGACAGATTCTAGCCAAAAACATTCAGTACTTC.

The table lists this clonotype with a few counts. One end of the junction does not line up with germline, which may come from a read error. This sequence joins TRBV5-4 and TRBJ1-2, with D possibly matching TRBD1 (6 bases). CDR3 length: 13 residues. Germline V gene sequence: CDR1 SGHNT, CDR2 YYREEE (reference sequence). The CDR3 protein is CTSSPGQPYGYTF. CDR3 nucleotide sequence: TGTACCAGCAGCCCAGGACAGCCCTATGGCTACACCTTC.

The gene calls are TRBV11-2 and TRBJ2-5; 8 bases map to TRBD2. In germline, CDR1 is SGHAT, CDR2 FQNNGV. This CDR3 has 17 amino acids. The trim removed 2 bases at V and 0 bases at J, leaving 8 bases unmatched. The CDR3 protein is CASSLRTSQTYQETQYF. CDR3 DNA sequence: TGTGCCAGCAGCTTAAGGACTAGCCAGACGTACCAAGAGACCCAGTACTTC.

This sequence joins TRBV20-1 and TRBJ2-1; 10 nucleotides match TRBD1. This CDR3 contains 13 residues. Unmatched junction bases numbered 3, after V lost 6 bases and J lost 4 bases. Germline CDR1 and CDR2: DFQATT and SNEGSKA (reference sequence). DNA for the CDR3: TGCAGTGCCCCGGGACAGGGGTACAATGAGCAGTTCTTC. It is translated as CSAPGQGYNEQFF.